The clone carrying this T cell receptor (beta chain) was seen once. This entry comes from a study of blood T cell repertoires in COVID-19. Study-wide background: COVID-19 samples collected from the United States, Italy and Spain covered acute and convalescent phases. The analysed material was cDNA or gDNA that came from T cells, B-cell-depleted T cells, or PBMCs.

The authors' processing: Scientists estimated how many nucleated cells there were by amplifying reference gene primers. Produced via immunoSEQ multiplex PCR; TCRdb's table is partial and in-frame only. The V and J calls and the clone size are those of that table, but D and trimming were determined from the DNA. The data hold about 310,000 clones, with 85% to 90% observed a single time. With V trimmed by 1 base and J by 2 bases, 2 bases remained unmatched. The CDR3 consists of 16 residues. Per germline, CDR1 SGHTA and CDR2 FQGNSA. Seattle enrolled patients during active infection and tracked them longitudinally.

This chain joins TRBV7-2 and TRBJ2-6, with 7 bases that match TRBD2. Source material: peripheral blood. The receptor was derived from a young woman with COVID-19, enrolled during active disease. The DNA for the CDR3 is TGTGCCAGCAGCTTAGTTGCGGGGGCTGGGGCCAACGTCCTGACTTTC. This sequence encodes CASSLVAGAGANVLTF.